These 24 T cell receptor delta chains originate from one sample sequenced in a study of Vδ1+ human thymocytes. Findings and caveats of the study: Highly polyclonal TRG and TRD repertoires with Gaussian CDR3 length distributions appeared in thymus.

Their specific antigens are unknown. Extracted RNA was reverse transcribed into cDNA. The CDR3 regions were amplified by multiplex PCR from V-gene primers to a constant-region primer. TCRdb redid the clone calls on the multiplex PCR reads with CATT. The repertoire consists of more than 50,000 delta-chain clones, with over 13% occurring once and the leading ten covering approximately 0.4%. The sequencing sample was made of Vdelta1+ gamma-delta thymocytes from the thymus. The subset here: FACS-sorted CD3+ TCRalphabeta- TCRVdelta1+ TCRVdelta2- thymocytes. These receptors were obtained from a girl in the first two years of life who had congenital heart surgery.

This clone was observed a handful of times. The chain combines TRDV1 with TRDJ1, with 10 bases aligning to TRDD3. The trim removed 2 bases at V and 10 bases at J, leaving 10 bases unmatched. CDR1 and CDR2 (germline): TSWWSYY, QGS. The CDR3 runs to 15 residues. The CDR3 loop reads CALGETCLGDIGLIF. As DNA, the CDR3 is TGTGCTCTTGGGGAAACATGTCTGGGGGATATTGGACTCATCTTT.

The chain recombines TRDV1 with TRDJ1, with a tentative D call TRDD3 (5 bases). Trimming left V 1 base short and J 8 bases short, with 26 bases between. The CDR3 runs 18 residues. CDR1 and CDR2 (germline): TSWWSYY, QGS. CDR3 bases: TGTGCTCTTGGGGAACCGCTTGGCTACGACGATACCGGCGTGAAACTCATCTTT. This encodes CALGEPLGYDDTGVKLIF.

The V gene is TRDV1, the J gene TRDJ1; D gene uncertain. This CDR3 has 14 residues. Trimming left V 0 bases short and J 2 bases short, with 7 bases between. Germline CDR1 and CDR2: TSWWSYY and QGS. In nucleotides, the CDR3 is TGTGCTCTTGGGGAACTTCCCGGGACCGATAAACTCATCTTT. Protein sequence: CALGELPGTDKLIF.

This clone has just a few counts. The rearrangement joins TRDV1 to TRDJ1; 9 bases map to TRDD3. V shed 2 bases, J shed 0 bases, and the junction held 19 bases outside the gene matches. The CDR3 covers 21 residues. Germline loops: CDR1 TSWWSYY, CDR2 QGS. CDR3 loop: CALGETTKGDTQKTYTDKLIF. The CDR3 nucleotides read TGTGCTCTTGGGGAAACTACGAAGGGGGATACCCAAAAGACGTACACCGATAAACTCATCTTT.

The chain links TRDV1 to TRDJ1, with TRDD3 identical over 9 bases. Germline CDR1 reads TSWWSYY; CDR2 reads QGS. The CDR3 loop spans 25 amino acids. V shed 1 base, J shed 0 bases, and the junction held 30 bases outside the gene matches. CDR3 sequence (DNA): TGTGCTCTTGGGGAACCGTACTCCGCTTCCAAGGCTACTGGGGGACACTCCGCGTACACCGATAAACTCATCTTT. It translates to CALGEPYSASKATGGHSAYTDKLIF.

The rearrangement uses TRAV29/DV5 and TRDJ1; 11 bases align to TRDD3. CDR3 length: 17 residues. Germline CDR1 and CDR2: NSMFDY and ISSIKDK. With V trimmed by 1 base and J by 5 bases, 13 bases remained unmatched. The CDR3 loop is CAASLLLGDRKVDKLIF. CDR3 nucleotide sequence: TGTGCAGCAAGCTTACTACTGGGGGATAGGAAAGTGGATAAACTCATCTTT.

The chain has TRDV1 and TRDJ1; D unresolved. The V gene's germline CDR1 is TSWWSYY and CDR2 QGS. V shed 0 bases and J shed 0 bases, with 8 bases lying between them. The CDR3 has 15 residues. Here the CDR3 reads CALGELAEYTDKLIF. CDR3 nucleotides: TGTGCTCTTGGGGAACTAGCCGAGTACACCGATAAACTCATCTTT.

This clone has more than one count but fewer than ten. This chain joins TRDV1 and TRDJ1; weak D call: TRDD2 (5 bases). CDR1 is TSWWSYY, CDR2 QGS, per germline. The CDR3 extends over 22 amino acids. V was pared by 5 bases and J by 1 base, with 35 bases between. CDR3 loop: CALGSRPSSTRARLRGTDKLIF. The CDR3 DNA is TGTGCTCTTGGGTCTCGACCTTCGTCTACAAGGGCTCGTTTACGGGGCACCGATAAACTCATCTTT.

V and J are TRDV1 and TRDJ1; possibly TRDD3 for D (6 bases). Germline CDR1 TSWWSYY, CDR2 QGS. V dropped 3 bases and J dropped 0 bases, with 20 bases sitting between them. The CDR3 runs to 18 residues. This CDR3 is CALGDSGGGPPNTDKLIF. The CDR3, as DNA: TGTGCTCTTGGGGATAGTGGTGGGGGCCCTCCGAACACCGATAAACTCATCTTT.

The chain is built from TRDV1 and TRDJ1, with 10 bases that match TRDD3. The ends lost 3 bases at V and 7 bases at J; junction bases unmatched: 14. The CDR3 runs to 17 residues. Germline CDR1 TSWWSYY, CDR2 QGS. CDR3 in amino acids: CALGDSYFGGYTAKLIF. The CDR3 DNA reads TGTGCTCTTGGGGATTCCTACTTTGGGGGATACACGGCTAAACTCATCTTT.

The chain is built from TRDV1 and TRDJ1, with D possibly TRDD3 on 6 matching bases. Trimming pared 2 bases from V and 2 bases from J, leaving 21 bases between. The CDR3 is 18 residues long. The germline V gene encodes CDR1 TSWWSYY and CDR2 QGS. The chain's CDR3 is CALGERCGLRWGTDKLIF. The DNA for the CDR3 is TGTGCTCTTGGGGAAAGGTGTGGACTCCGGTGGGGGACCGATAAACTCATCTTT.

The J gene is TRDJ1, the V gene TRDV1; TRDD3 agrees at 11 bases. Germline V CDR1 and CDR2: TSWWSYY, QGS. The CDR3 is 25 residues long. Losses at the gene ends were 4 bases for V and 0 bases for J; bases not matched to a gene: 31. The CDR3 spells CALGGAFLYPELLGDTTVYTDKLIF. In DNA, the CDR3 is TGTGCTCTTGGGGGAGCCTTCCTATATCCCGAGTTGCTGGGGGATACCACGGTGTACACCGATAAACTCATCTTT.

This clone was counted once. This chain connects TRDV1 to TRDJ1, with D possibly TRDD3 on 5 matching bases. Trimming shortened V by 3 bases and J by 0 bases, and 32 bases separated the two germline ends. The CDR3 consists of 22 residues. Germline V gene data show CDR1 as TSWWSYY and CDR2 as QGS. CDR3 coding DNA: TGTGCTCTTGGGGAGCCATTCAACCGGATGGGGACTCTCAAGGGGGACACCGATAAACTCATCTTT. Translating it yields CALGEPFNRMGTLKGDTDKLIF.

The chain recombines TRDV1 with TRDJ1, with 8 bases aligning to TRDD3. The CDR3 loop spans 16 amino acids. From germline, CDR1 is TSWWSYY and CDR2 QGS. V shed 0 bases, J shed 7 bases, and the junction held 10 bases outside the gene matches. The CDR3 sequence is CALGELLRGDTPKLIF. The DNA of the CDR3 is TGTGCTCTTGGGGAACTCCTTCGAGGGGATACTCCTAAACTCATCTTT.

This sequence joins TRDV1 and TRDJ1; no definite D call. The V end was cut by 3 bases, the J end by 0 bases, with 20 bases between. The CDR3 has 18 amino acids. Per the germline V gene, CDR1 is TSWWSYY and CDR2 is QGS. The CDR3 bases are TGTGCTCTTGGGGAGGTTAGGGACCGACACCAGTACACCGATAAACTCATCTTT. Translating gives CALGEVRDRHQYTDKLIF.

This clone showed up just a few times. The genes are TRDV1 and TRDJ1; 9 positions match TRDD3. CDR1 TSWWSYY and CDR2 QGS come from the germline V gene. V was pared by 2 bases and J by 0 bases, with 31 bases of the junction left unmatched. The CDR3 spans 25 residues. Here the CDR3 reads CALGETLSFPTGLGDFPLYTDKLIF. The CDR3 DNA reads TGTGCTCTTGGGGAAACTCTGTCCTTCCCAACGGGCCTGGGGGATTTCCCTCTGTACACCGATAAACTCATCTTT.

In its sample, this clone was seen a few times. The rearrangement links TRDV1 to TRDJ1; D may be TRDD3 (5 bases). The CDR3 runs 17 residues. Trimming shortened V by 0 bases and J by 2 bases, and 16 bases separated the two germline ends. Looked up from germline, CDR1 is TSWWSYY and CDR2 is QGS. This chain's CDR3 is CALGELRGRGGTDKLIF. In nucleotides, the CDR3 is TGTGCTCTTGGGGAACTACGTGGAAGAGGGGGGACCGATAAACTCATCTTT.

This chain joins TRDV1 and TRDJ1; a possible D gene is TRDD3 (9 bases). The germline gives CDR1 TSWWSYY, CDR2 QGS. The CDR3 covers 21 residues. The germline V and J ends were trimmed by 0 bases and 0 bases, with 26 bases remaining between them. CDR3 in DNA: TGTGCTCTTGGGGAACTCTGGACTTCCTACTGGGGGAATCTGTACACCGATAAACTCATCTTT. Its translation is CALGELWTSYWGNLYTDKLIF.

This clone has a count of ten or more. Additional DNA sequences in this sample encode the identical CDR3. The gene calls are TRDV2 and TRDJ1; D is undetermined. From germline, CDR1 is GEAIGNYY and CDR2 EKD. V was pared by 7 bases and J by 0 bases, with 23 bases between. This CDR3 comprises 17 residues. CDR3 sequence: CAWLDPASTKYTDKLIF. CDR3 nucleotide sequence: TGTGCCTGGTTGGATCCCGCGAGTACTAAGTACACCGATAAACTCATCTTT.

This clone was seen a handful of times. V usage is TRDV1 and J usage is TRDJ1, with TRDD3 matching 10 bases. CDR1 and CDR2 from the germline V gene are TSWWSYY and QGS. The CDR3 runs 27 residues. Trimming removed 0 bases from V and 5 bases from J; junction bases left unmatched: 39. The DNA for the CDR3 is TGTGCTCTTGGGGAACTGGGGCGGTCGACAAGCGGGGTCCTACTTGTCACGGGGGATACGTGGGGAGATAAACTCATCTTT. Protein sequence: CALGELGRSTSGVLLVTGDTWGDKLIF.

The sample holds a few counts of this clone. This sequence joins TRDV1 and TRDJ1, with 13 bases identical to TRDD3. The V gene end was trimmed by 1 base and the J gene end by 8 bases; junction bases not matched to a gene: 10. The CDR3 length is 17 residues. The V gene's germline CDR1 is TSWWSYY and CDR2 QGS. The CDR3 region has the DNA TGTGCTCTTGGGGAACGGCACCTTACTGGGGGATACGACAAACTCATCTTT. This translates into CALGERHLTGGYDKLIF.

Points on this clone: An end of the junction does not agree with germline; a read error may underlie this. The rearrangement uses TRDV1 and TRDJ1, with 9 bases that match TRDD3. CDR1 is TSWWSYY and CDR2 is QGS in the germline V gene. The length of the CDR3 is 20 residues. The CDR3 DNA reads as TGTGCTCCTGGGTCCCCGCCTTCGGGCTGGGGGATCCGAAACACCGATAAACTCATCTTT. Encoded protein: CAPGSPPSGWGIRNTDKLIF.

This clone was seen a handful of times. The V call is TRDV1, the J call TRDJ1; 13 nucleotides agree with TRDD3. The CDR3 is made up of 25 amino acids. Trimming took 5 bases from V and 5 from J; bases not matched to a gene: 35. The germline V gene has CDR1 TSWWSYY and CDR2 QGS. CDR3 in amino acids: CALGTPRGHFPILGDTVSGEDKLIF. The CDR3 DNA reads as TGTGCTCTTGGGACACCACGGGGCCATTTCCCAATACTGGGGGATACGGTCTCGGGGGAAGATAAACTCATCTTT.

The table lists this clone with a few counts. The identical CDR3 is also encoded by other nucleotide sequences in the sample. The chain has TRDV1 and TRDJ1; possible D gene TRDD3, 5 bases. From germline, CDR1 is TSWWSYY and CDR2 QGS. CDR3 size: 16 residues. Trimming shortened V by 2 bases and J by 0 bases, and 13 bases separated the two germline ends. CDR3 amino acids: CALGEGKGGYTDKLIF. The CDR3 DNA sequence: TGTGCTCTTGGGGAAGGGAAGGGGGGTTACACCGATAAACTCATCTTT.